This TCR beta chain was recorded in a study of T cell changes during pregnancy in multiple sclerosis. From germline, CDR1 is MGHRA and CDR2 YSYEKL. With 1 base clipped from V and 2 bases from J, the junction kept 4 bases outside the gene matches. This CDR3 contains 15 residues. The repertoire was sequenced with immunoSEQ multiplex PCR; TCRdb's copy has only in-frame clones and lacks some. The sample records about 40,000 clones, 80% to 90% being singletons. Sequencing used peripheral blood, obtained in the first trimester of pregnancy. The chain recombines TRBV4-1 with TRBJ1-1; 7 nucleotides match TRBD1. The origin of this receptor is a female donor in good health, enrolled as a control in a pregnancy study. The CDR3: CASSQVGTANTEAFF. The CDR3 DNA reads TGCGCCAGCAGCCAAGTAGGGACAGCAAACACTGAAGCTTTCTTT.